This TCR beta chain derives from a study of shared clonotypes between healthy human individuals. As for the study in general: In total, the donors were two women and a few men aged 18 to 49. Plates per donor: three CD4 naive, three CD4 memory, two CD8 naive, one CD8 memory.

The CDR3 covers 11 residues. V trimming: 7 bases; J trimming: 7 bases; junction bases outside the gene matches: 3. In germline, CDR1 is MRHNA, CDR2 SNTAGT. Details on this clone: The target antigen is unknown.

Study-wide results and caveats: Four donors held roughly 5% of naive CD4 clonotypes in common. Collection of samples was limited to blood; tissue repertoires likely differ.

Assay used: immunoSEQ multiplex PCR; TCRdb lists only in-frame clones, some missing. The data contain around 370,000 clones, about 97% of them singletons. The rearrangement uses TRBV6-4 and TRBJ2-7; 8 bases are shared with TRBD2. The specimen was memory CD8+ T cells sorted from blood. Subset meaning: CD45RO+ cells pooled with CCR7-negative TemRA cells. The sequence was obtained from a man aged 25-45 years in good health. The DNA of the CDR3 is TGTGCCAGCAAGCGGGAGTGGGAGCAGTACTTC. Protein: CASKREWEQYF.